The rows below give T cell receptor beta chains drawn from one sample of a study of T cells expressing NK-cell markers. After re-calling the 5' RACE reads, TCRdb lists one entry per CDR3 protein, DNA absent. Listed are about 550,000 distinct CDR3 sequences; approximately 3.6% falls within the top ten. The specimen sequenced was blood T cells: a sorted CD56 or NKG2C T cell subset, CD4+ or CD8+ T cells, or bulk PBMC T cells (not recorded which). These TCRs come from a man younger than 30 in good health. Each CDR3 is given with its conserved first and last residue.

V gene	J gene	CDR3 protein
TRBV12-3/TRBV12-4	TRBJ1-5	CASRLSRWGNQPQHF
TRBV5-1	TRBJ2-5	CASSLAPRGGQETQYF
TRBV15	TRBJ1-2	CATSRDLQGYTF
TRBV29-1	TRBJ2-7	CSVGGRSSYEQYF
TRBV29-1	TRBJ2-3	CSVEGHEEQLYTDTQYF
TRBV20-1	TRBJ2-1	CSVAGVSSYNEQFF
TRBV4-1	TRBJ2-3	CASSHLTGTSTDTQYF
TRBV20-1	TRBJ2-3	CSARGNRGTTDTQYF
TRBV24-1	TRBJ2-3	CATSDFQGQGAKSDTQYF
TRBV11-2	TRBJ2-3	CASSLGYLTDTQYF
TRBV5-1	TRBJ1-1	CASSFPGAPDTEAFF
TRBV6-5	TRBJ2-7	CASSYRSTATSAYEQYF
TRBV6-5	TRBJ2-3	CASSYTRLAGDRDTQYF
TRBV20-1	TRBJ2-1	CSARVPPGNEQFF
TRBV5-1	TRBJ2-1	CASSYGLAGGRNEQFF
TRBV19	TRBJ2-3	CASSRDSTTDTQYF
TRBV7-2	TRBJ2-1	CASSTGLAGGGQFF
TRBV20-1	TRBJ1-4	CSADRGSMGLADEKLFF
TRBV24-1	TRBJ2-3	CATSDPTGDKRTDTQYF
TRBV24-1	TRBJ2-1	CATETSGSTNEQFF
TRBV9	TRBJ1-4	CASSVGGNTGRNEKLFF
TRBV29-1	TRBJ1-2	CSVAPTPIYGYTF
TRBV6-5	TRBJ2-2	CASSYQPAPGELFF
TRBV21-1	TRBJ2-3	CASSKFLTSGSEADTQYF
TRBV25-1	TRBJ2-5	CASSEDGGRKEKTQYF
TRBV6-2/TRBV6-3	TRBJ2-6	CASSRRDSYSGANVLTF
TRBV7-6	TRBJ2-3	CASSLNPTGFDTQYF
TRBV5-5	TRBJ2-3	CAVAIQGLAGDTQYF
TRBV10-3	TRBJ2-7	CATGGRVNYEQYF
TRBV6-2/TRBV6-3	TRBJ2-1	CASTRPSTGAAYNEQFF
TRBV7-6	TRBJ2-4	CASSLAQGGNIQYF
TRBV6-2/TRBV6-3	TRBJ2-6	CASSTLRGRGANVLTF
TRBV7-2	TRBJ2-2	CASSTLGQGFYGELFF
TRBV5-1	TRBJ2-5	CASSLEPGLAKTQYF
TRBV4-2	TRBJ2-1	CASSQPGEGHNEQFF
TRBV25-1	TRBJ2-1	CASRSGSWYNEQFF
TRBV5-1	TRBJ2-4	CASSLKAGDIQYF
TRBV6-5	TRBJ1-1	CASSTPVSAFF
TRBV20-1	TRBJ2-3	CSARDETGAPRDTQYF
TRBV7-2	TRBJ2-5	CASSLLREQYQETQYF
TRBV10-3	TRBJ2-4	CAISESIGSQNIQYF
TRBV6-2/TRBV6-3	TRBJ2-7	CASSYSMRGGEQYF
TRBV2	TRBJ1-4	CASSRATNEKLFF
TRBV15	TRBJ2-1	CATSRRLTESSYNEQFF
TRBV6-2/TRBV6-3	TRBJ2-7	CASSSPHRGVYTNPSEQYF
TRBV6-5	TRBJ2-2	CASSYLNPGGGTGELFF
TRBV6-2/TRBV6-3	TRBJ2-7	CASTYQATSGRRRGVEQYF
TRBV11-2	TRBJ1-2	CASSLAAPGLYGYTF
TRBV7-9	TRBJ2-3	CASSETYSTDTQYF
TRBV12-3/TRBV12-4	TRBJ2-1	CASSLMGGGGNEQFF
TRBV10-3	TRBJ1-5	CAISDTGTREPQHF
TRBV5-8	TRBJ2-1	CASSFFQGPNNEQFF
TRBV30	TRBJ2-7	CAWGAGGPYEQYF